The T cell receptor (beta chain) described here comes from a study of blood T cell repertoires in COVID-19. The V gene end was trimmed by 6 bases and the J gene end by 0 bases; junction bases not matched to a gene: 8. Germline CDR1 MDHEN, CDR2 SYDVKM. There are 17 residues in the CDR3. People in the exposed group encountered a COVID-19 case within 2 weeks before entering the study. Libraries were prepared by immunoSEQ multiplex PCR; TCRdb keeps only in-frame clonotypes and omits some of them. The profile shows a few hundred thousand clones, more than 70% of them singletons. The material sequenced was PBMCs or T cells enriched from blood (not recorded which). The source is a woman aged 30 to 39 who had been exposed to COVID-19. The rearrangement joins TRBV28 to TRBJ2-6; TRBD1 aligns across 7 bases. CDR3 bases: TGTGCCAGCAGGTTGGGACAGATTCTCTCTGGGGCCAACGTCCTGACTTTC. Protein: CASRLGQILSGANVLTF. Drawing the rest from reference TRBV28 and TRBJ2-6, the complete variable domain is DVKVTQSSRYLVKRTGEKVFLECVQDMDHENMFWYRQDPGLGLRLIYFSYDVKMKEKGDIPEGYSVSREKKERFSLILESASTNQTSMYLCASRLGQILSGANVLTFGAGSRLTVL.